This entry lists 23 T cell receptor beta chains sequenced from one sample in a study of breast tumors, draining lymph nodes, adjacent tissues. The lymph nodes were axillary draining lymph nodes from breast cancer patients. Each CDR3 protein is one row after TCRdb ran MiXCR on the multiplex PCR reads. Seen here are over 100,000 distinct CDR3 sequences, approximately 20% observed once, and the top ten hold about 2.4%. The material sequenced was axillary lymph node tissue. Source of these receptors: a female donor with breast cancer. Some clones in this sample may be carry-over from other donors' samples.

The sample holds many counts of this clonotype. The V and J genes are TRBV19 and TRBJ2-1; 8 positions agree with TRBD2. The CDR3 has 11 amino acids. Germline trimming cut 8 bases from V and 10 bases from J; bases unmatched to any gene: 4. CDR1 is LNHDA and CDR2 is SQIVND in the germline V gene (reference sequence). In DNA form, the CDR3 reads TGTGCCAGTTGGGCGGGAGGAGAGCAGTTCTTC. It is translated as CASWAGGEQFF. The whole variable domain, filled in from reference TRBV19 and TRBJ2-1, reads DGGITQSPKYLFRKEGQNVTLSCEQNLNHDAMYWYRQDPGQGLRLIYYSQIVNDFQKGDIAEGYSVSREKKESFPLTVTSAQKNPTAFYLCASWAGGEQFFGPGTRLTVL.

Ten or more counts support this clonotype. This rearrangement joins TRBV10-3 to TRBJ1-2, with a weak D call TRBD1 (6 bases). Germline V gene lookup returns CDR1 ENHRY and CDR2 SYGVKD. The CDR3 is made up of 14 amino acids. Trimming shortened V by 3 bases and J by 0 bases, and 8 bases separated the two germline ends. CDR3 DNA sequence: TGTGCCATCAGTGATGGACAGTCTAACTATGGCTACACCTTC. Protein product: CAISDGQSNYGYTF.

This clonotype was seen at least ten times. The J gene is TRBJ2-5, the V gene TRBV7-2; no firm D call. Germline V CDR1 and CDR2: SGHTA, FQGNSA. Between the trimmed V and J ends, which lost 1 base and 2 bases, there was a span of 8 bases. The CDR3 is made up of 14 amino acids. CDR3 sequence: CASSLVASQETQYF. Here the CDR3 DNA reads TGTGCCAGCAGCTTAGTGGCTTCTCAAGAGACCCAGTACTTC.

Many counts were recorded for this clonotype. The CDR3 region has the DNA TGCGCCAGCAGTGAAGGGCGGGAGGGTCAGAGTGAGCAGTTCTTC. Residues: CASSEGREGQSEQFF. The V call is TRBV10-1, the J call TRBJ2-1, with TRBD2 matching 9 bases. V trimming: 3 bases; J trimming: 9 bases; junction bases outside the gene matches: 9. Germline V lookup: CDR1 WNHNN, CDR2 SYGVQD (reference sequence). CDR3 length: 15 residues.

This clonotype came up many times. CDR3 sequence reads: CASSEAQASGRYEQFF. The CDR3 DNA follows: TGTGCCAGCAGTGAAGCGCAAGCTAGCGGGAGGTATGAGCAGTTCTTC. The rearrangement uses TRBV2 and TRBJ2-1, with TRBD2 matching 11 bases. CDR3 length: 16 amino acids. CDR1 is SNHLY and CDR2 is FYNNEI in the germline V gene. V gave up 0 bases and J gave up 8 bases; unmatched junction bases: 6.

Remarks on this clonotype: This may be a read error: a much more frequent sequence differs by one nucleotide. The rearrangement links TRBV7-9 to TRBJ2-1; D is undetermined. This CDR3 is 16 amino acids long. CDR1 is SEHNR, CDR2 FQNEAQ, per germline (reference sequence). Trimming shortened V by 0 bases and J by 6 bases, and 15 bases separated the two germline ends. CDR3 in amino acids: CASSLAGRVFLNEQFF. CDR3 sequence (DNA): TGTGCCAGCAGCTTAGCGGGTAGGGTCTTTCTCAATGAGCAGTTCTTC.

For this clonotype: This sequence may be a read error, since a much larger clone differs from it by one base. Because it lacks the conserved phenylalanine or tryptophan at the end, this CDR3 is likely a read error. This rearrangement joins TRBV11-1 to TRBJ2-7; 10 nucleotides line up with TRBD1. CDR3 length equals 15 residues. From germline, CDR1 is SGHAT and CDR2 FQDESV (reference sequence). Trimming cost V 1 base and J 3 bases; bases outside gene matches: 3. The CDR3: CASSLGDRGIYEQYL. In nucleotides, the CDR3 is TGTGCCAGCAGCTTAGGGGACAGGGGAATCTACGAGCAGTACCTC.

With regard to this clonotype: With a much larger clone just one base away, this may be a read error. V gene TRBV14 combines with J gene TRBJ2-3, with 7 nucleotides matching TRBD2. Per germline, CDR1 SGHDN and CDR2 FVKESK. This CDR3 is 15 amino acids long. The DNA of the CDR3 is TGTGCCAGCAGCCAACTAGCGGTCTCCACAGATACGCGGTATTTT. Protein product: CASSQLAVSTDTRYF.

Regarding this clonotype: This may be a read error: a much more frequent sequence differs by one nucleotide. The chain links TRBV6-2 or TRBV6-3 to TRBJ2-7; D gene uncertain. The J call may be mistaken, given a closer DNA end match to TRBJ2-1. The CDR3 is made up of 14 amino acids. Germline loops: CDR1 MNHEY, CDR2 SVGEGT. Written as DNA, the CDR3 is TGTGCCGTAAGACTTGTAGAAGGCTCCTACGAGCAGTTCTTC. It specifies CAVRLVEGSYEQFF.

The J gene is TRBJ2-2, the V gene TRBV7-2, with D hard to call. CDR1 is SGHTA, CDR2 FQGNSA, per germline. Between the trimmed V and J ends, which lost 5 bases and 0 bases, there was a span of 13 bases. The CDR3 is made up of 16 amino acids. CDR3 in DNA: TGTGCCAGCAGCCCCCCAAGTCCCGCGAACACCGGGGAGCTGTTTTTT. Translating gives CASSPPSPANTGELFF.

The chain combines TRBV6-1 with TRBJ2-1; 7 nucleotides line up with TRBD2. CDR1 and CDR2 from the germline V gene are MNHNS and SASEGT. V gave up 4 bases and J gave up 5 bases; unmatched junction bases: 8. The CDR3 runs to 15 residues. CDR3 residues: CASSARGSIDNEQFF. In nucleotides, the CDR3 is TGTGCCAGCAGTGCTCGCGGGAGCATCGACAATGAGCAGTTCTTC.

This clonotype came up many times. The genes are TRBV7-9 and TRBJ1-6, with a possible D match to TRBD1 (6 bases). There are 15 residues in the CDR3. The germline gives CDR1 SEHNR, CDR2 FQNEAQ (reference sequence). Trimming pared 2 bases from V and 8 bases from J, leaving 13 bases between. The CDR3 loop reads CASSLKGGEDSPLHF. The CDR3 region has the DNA TGTGCCAGCAGCTTAAAAGGGGGAGAGGATTCACCCCTCCACTTT.

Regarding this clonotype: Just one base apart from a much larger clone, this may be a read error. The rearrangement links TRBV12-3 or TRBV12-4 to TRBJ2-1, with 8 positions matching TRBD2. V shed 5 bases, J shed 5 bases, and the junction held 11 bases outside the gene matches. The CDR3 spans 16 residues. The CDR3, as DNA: TGTGCCAGCAGTACCCACATGGGACTAGGGGACAATGAGCAGTTCTTC. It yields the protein CASSTHMGLGDNEQFF.

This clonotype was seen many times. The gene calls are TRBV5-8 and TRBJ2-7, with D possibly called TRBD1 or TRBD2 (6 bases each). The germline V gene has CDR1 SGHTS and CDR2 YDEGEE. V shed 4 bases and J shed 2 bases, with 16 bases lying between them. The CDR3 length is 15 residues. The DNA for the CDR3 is TGTGCCAGCAGCCGCGAGGGGGGTTTTGCCTACGAGCAGTACTTC. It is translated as CASSREGGFAYEQYF.

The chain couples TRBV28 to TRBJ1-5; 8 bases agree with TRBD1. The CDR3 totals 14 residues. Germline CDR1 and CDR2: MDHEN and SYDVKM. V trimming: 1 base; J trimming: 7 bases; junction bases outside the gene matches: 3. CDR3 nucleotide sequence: TGTGCCAGCAGTTTATACAGGGGGTACCAGCCCCAGCATTTT. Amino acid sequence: CASSLYRGYQPQHF.

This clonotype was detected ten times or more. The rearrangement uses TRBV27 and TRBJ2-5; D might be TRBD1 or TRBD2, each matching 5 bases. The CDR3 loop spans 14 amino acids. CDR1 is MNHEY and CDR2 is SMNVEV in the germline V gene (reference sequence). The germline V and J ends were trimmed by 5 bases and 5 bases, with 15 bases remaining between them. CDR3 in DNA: TGTGCCAGCAGTCTGAGGGACGGGTGGGAGACCCAGTACTTC. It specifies CASSLRDGWETQYF.

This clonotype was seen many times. Here the CDR3 reads CSARDRLAGQDTQYF. The CDR3 DNA follows: TGCAGTGCTAGAGATAGGCTAGCGGGTCAAGATACGCAGTATTTT. This chain uses TRBV20-1 with TRBJ2-3; TRBD2 matches at 8 bases. CDR1 DFQATT and CDR2 SNEGSKA come from the germline V gene (reference sequence). The CDR3 is 15 residues long. The trim removed 0 bases at V and 5 bases at J, leaving 7 bases unmatched.

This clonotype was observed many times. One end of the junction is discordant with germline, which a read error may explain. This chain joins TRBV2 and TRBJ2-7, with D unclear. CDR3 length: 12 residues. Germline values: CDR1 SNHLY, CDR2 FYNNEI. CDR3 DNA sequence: TGCGCAACGGCTCTCAGCTCCTACGAGCAGTACTTC. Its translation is CATALSSYEQYF.

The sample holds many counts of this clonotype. CDR3 amino acids: CASSSFDRAASEQYF. In DNA form, the CDR3 reads TGTGCCAGTAGTTCGTTCGACAGGGCTGCGTCCGAGCAGTACTTC. The V and J genes are TRBV19 and TRBJ2-7, with TRBD1 identical over 7 bases. The ends lost 5 bases at V and 6 bases at J; junction bases unmatched: 13. The CDR3 consists of 15 residues. Germline lookup yields CDR1 LNHDA and CDR2 SQIVND (reference sequence).

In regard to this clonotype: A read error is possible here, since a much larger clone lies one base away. CDR3 DNA: TGTGCCATCAGTGATCGGGGGCCCCACGAGCAGTACTTC. Translation: CAISDRGPHEQYF. The chain uses TRBV10-3 and TRBJ2-7, with D possibly being TRBD1 or TRBD2 (6 bases each). The germline V and J ends were trimmed by 3 bases and 5 bases, with 11 bases remaining between them. Per the germline V gene, CDR1 is ENHRY and CDR2 is SYGVKD. The CDR3 has 13 residues.

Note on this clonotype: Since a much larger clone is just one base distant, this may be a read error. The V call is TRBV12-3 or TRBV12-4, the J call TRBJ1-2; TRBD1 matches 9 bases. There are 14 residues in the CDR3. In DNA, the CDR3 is TGTGCTAGTGGTTCCGAACAGGGGGCGAGAGGCTACACCTTC. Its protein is CASGSEQGARGYTF.

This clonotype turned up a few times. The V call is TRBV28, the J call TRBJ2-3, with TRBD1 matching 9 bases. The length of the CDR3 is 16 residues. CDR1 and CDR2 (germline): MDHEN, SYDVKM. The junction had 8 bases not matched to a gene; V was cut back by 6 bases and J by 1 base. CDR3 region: CASSITDRGGTDTQYF. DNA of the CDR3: TGTGCCAGCAGCATTACGGACAGGGGAGGCACAGATACGCAGTATTTT.

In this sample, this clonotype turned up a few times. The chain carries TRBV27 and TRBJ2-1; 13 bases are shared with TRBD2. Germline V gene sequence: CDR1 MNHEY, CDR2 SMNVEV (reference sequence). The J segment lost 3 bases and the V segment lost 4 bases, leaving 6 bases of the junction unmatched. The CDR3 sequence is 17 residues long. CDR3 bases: TGTGCCAGCAGTTCTTATCGGACTAGCGGGGGCTACAATGAGCAGTTCTTC. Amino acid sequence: CASSSYRTSGGYNEQFF.